The rows below give T cell receptor beta chains drawn from one sample of a study of graft-versus-host responses after intestinal transplantation. Their cognate antigens are unknown. Produced via immunoSEQ multiplex PCR; TCRdb's table is partial and in-frame only. The sample includes some 120,000 clones, 90% to 95% seen only once; the top ten take approximately 1%. Sequencing used unstimulated CD8+ T cells sorted from spleen or lymph node cells, obtained before transplant. All receptors come from a human donor who was the organ donor for an intestinal transplant. Both conserved end residues are part of each CDR3. A D gene is named only where the DNA matches it firmly. Rows give clone size only sometimes, using once, few, many, or a class for an expanded clone.

d_call	j_call	clone_size	v_call	cdr3_nt	cdr3_aa
TRBD1	TRBJ2-1	.	TRBV7-6	TGTGCCAGCAGCCCGATGGGACAGGTGAACGACAATGAGCAGTTCTTC	CASSPMGQVNDNEQFF
TRBD2	TRBJ2-1	.	TRBV7-2	TGTGCCAGCAGCCCACGGACTAGCCGAAACAATGAGCAGTTCTTC	CASSPRTSRNNEQFF
.	TRBJ2-1	.	TRBV11-2	TGTGCCAGCAGCTTGTATTCCCGGGGCCTCTACAATGAGCAGTTCTTC	CASSLYSRGLYNEQFF
.	TRBJ2-7	.	TRBV2	TGTGCCAGCAGTGAAAGGGGCCATGGCTACGAGCAGTACTTC	CASSERGHGYEQYF
.	TRBJ2-7	.	TRBV13	TGTGCCAGCAGCTTACAGGATGCCTACGAGCAGTACTTC	CASSLQDAYEQYF
.	TRBJ1-4	.	TRBV2	TGTGCCAGCAGTGTAGCGCAGAATAATGAAAAACTGTTTTTT	CASSVAQNNEKLFF
TRBD1	TRBJ1-1	.	TRBV28	TGTGCCAGCAGTCTGACAGGGATTTGGGGCACTGAAGCTTTCTTT	CASSLTGIWGTEAFF
.	TRBJ1-2	.	TRBV4-2	TGTGCCAGCAGCCAAGAACAGTCAGGGGCTAACTATGGCTACACCTTC	CASSQEQSGANYGYTF
TRBD2	TRBJ2-1	.	TRBV9	TGTGCCAGCAGCGTAGCTTCTTGGGGCGGGAGCTCCTACAATGAGCAGTTCTTC	CASSVASWGGSSYNEQFF
TRBD1	TRBJ2-7	.	TRBV4-2	TGTGCCAGCAGCGTAAGCCGGGACAGGGTCGCCTACGAGCAGTACTTC	CASSVSRDRVAYEQYF
TRBD2	TRBJ2-7	.	TRBV5-5	TGTGCCAGCAGTGCCGGGACTAGCGTAGCCTACGAGCAGTACTTC	CASSAGTSVAYEQYF
.	TRBJ1-1	.	TRBV6-1	TGTGCCAGCAGTGAATGGTCAGGGAGGAACACTGAAGCTTTCTTT	CASSEWSGRNTEAFF
.	TRBJ2-7	once	TRBV2	TGTGCCAGCACCGAGGGGCCCTCCTACGAGCAGTACTTC	CASTEGPSYEQYF